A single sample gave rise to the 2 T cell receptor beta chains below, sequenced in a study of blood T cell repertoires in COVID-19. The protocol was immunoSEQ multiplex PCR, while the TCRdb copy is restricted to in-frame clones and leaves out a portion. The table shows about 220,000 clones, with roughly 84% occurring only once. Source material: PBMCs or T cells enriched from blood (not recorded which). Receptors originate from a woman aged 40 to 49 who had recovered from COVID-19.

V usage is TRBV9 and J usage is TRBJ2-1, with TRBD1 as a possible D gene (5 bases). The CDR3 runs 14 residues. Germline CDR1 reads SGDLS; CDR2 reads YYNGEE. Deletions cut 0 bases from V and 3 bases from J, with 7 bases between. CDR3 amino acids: CASSVAGNYNEQFF. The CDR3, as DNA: TGTGCCAGCAGCGTAGCAGGGAACTACAATGAGCAGTTCTTC.

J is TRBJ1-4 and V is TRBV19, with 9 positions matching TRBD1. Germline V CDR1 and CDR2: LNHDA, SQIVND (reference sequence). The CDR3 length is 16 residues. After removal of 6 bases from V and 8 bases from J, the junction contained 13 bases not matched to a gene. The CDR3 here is CASSQRDREVREKLFF. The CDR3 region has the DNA TGTGCCAGTAGCCAACGGGACAGGGAGGTTCGAGAAAAACTGTTTTTT.